This entry is about one T cell receptor beta chain. On sorted subsets, replicate PCRs used 150 to 250 ng DNA, or tens of thousands of T cell genomes. Method: immunoSEQ multiplex PCR; TCRdb's copy keeps in-frame clones and lacks some. Of some 2,100,000 clones listed, around 93% were seen once; the top ten hold 1.5% to 2%. These data are taken from a study of shared clonotypes between healthy human individuals. Naive CD8 cells lacked CD45RO and underwent positive selection for CCR7, leaving out terminally differentiated effector memory CD45RA+ cells. V was pared by 7 bases and J by 1 base, with 17 bases between. Germline assignment: CDR1 SNHLY and CDR2 FYNNEI. This CDR3 is built from 16 residues.

The genes are TRBV2 and TRBJ2-1; D is unclear. Material for sequencing was naive CD8+ T cells from PBMCs. The origin of this receptor is a man aged 18 to 30 in good health. Some clones in this sample may be carry-over from other donors' samples. CDR3 sequence reads: CASIVTPAQSYNEQFF. The DNA for the CDR3 is TGTGCCAGCATCGTCACTCCGGCGCAATCCTACAATGAGCAGTTCTTC.